This entry concerns a single T cell receptor beta chain. V was clipped by 10 bases and J by 2 bases, with 14 bases between them. There are 13 residues in the CDR3. Germline V gene data show CDR1 as MNHEY and CDR2 as SVGAGI. The protocol was immunoSEQ multiplex PCR, while the TCRdb copy is restricted to in-frame clones and leaves out a portion. Here the sample spans about 90,000 clones, 93% being singletons. The sample belongs to a study of control samples from healthy donors and cancer patients. This chain uses TRBV6-5 with TRBJ2-5; D is possibly TRBD1 (6 bases). This sequence was found in a woman in her 30s in good health. Input material: blood. The DNA of the CDR3 is TGTGCCACAACTGACAGGAGTCAAGAGACCCAGTACTTC. Translation: CATTDRSQETQYF.